One sample yielded the 7 T cell receptor beta chains listed below, sequenced in a study of blood T cell repertoires in COVID-19. The data were produced by immunoSEQ multiplex PCR, yet TCRdb's version contains in-frame clones alone and is incomplete. The sample lists roughly 97,000 clones, about 80% occurring once. The sequencing input was peripheral blood. Receptors originate from an elderly woman with active or convalescent COVID-19.

This clone is a singleton in its sample. The chain is built from TRBV25-1 and TRBJ1-5; the D gene is possibly TRBD1 (5 bases). This CDR3 contains 16 residues. Deletions cut 10 bases from V and 6 bases from J, with 25 bases between. CDR1 is MGHDK and CDR2 is SYGVNS in the germline V gene. CDR3 residues: CATTLGRRGLSQPQHF. The DNA for the CDR3 is TGTGCCACCACATTGGGGAGGAGGGGTTTGAGTCAGCCCCAGCATTTT.

The chain joins TRBV11-1 to TRBJ2-2, with 11 bases that match TRBD1. The CDR3 is made up of 15 amino acids. After removal of 6 bases from V and 5 bases from J, the junction contained 5 bases not matched to a gene. Germline V gives CDR1 SGHAT, CDR2 FQDESV (reference sequence). The CDR3 DNA reads TGTGCCAGCAGATACGGGACAGGGGGGACCGGGGAGCTGTTTTTT. This translates into CASRYGTGGTGELFF.

CDR3 region: CATADGRAYNEQFF. DNA for the CDR3: TGTGCCACCGCTGACGGGAGGGCCTACAATGAGCAGTTCTTC. V is TRBV27 and J is TRBJ2-1; 8 bases match TRBD2. The germline CDR1 and CDR2 sequences are MNHEY and SMNVEV (reference sequence). The V gene end was trimmed by 10 bases and the J gene end by 2 bases; junction bases not matched to a gene: 7. CDR3 length: 14 residues.

In regard to this clone: Other DNA sequences within the sample encode an identical CDR3. This chain connects TRBV9 to TRBJ2-3; TRBD1 matches at 8 bases. Germline V CDR1 and CDR2: SGDLS, YYNGEE. The ends lost 0 bases at V and 6 bases at J; junction bases unmatched: 6. The CDR3 covers 15 residues. The CDR3 coding sequence is TGTGCCAGCAGCGTAGCCAGGGGGCGTACGGATACGCAGTATTTT. It translates to CASSVARGRTDTQYF.

This clone was picked up one time. This chain uses TRBV5-4 with TRBJ2-5; the D is unclear. This CDR3 contains 15 residues. Trimming took off 4 bases at V and 2 bases at J, with 15 bases between the two ends. Germline loops: CDR1 SGHNT, CDR2 YYREEE (reference sequence). For the CDR3, the DNA is TGTGCCAGCAGCACAGTCACGCCTGCGCAAGAGACCCAGTACTTC. This sequence encodes CASSTVTPAQETQYF.

The chain combines TRBV5-5 with TRBJ1-5, with no clear D. Trimming took off 4 bases at V and 9 bases at J, with 17 bases between the two ends. The CDR3 is 14 amino acids. Germline V CDR1 and CDR2: SGHKS, YYEKEE (reference sequence). The CDR3 bases are TGTGCCAGCAGCCCCCAAGAGGGTCCTCGGCCCCAGCATTTT. This gives the protein CASSPQEGPRPQHF. The full variable domain, in which reference TRBV5-5 and TRBJ1-5 provide the parts outside the CDR3, is DAGVTQSPTHLIKTRGQQVTLRCSPISGHKSVSWYQQVLGQGPQFIFQYYEKEERGRGNFPDRFSARQFPNYSSELNVNALLLGDSALYLCASSPQEGPRPQHFGDGTRLSIL.

The chain recombines TRBV6-5 with TRBJ1-5; D might be TRBD1 (5 bases). Deletions cut 2 bases from V and 3 bases from J, with 11 bases between. Germline CDR1 is MNHEY and CDR2 is SVGAGI. The CDR3 runs to 15 residues. CDR3: CASSYGWGVNQPQHF. CDR3 coding DNA: TGTGCCAGCAGTTACGGGTGGGGGGTCAATCAGCCCCAGCATTTT.